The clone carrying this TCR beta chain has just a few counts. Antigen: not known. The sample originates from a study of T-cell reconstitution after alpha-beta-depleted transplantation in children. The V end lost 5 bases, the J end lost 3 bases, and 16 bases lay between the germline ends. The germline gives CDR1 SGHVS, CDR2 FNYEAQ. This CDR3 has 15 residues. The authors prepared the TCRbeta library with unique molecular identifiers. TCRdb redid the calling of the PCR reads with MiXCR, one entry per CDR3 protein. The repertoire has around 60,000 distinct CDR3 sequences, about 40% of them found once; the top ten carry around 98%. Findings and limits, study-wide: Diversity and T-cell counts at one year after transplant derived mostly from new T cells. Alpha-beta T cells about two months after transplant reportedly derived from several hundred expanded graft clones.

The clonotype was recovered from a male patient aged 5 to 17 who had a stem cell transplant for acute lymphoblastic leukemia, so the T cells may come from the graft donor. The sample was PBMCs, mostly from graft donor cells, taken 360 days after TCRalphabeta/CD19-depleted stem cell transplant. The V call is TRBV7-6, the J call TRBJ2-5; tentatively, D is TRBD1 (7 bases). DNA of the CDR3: TGTGCCAGCAGCCACGTCCGGGGGACAGAAGAGACCCAGTACTTC. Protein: CASSHVRGTEETQYF.